A single TCR beta chain is shown here with its context. What it binds is unknown. The data stem from a study of molecular identifiers for immune sequencing clone quantification. Study-wide results and caveats: With a barcode shared among identical TCR molecules, highly expanded clone sizes could be underestimated.

A single record per CDR3 protein comes from TCRdb applying MiXCR to the PCR reads. The sample lists around 460,000 distinct CDR3 sequences, 20% to 25% occurring once. V lost 7 bases and J lost 4; bases outside the gene matches: 14. The CDR3 loop spans 16 amino acids. Germline CDR1 MRHNA, CDR2 SNTAGT. The sequenced sample was naive CD8+ T cells from blood, with Jurkat cell RNA spiked in. Subset described: FACS-sorted CD8+CD4-CCR7+CD45RA+ naive T cells. The sequence was collected from a human donor in good health. Some libraries in this study had Jurkat cell RNA spiked in. V usage is TRBV6-4 and J usage is TRBJ1-2, with TRBD1 identical over 8 bases. CDR3 sequence reads: CASTNSPETGVYGYTF. DNA for the CDR3: TGTGCCAGCACCAATAGCCCGGAGACAGGGGTCTATGGCTACACCTTC.